The clone carrying this T cell receptor (beta chain) appeared a single time. The antigen is unknown. The table came from immunoSEQ multiplex PCR; TCRdb's copy has only in-frame clones and leaves some out. The data show 4,500 to 6,500 clones, about three quarters seen once. This record comes from a study of chemoradiotherapy in HPV16-positive cancers. General study findings and limits: During treatment, candidate HPV-specific clones and E7-related motifs expanded in tumor. In HPV16-positive patients, HPV-responsive T-cell expansion tracked better recurrence-free survival. Functional assays defining HPV-specific T cells used only a couple of HPV16-positive patients.

Trimming cost V 7 bases and J 1 base, with 13 bases left between them. There are 14 residues in the CDR3. Germline loops: CDR1 MDHEN, CDR2 SYDVKM. This clonotype was sampled from a human donor with HPV-associated anogenital cancer. The rearrangement uses TRBV28 and TRBJ1-1; D is unresolved. The sample was collected from a patient who underwent chemoradiotherapy. The CDR3 here is CASIAPLKNTEAFF. The DNA for the CDR3 is TGTGCCAGCATCGCACCATTGAAGAACACTGAAGCTTTCTTT.